This T cell receptor (beta chain) originates from a study of blood T cell repertoires in COVID-19. Study summary: Material from acute and convalescent COVID-19 was sourced from the United States, Italy and Spain. PBMCs, B-cell-depleted T cells, or T cells were the source of the cDNA or gDNA that made up the material.

CDR3 length: 15 amino acids. CDR1 is LNHDA, CDR2 SQIVND, per germline (reference sequence). Trimming took 5 bases from V and 0 from J; bases not matched to a gene: 3. In the original analysis: Amplification with reference gene primers provided the estimates of nucleated cell counts. Produced via immunoSEQ multiplex PCR; TCRdb's table is partial and in-frame only. That table furnishes V, J and clone size, whereas the DNA furnished D and trimming. The repertoire includes some 300,000 clones, around 88% of them detected once, and 5.5% to 8% sits in the top ten. The chain links TRBV19 to TRBJ1-1, with 10 nucleotides matching TRBD1. Sequencing was carried out using peripheral blood. The receptor was isolated from a woman aged 25 to 39 who had recovered from COVID-19. This chain's CDR3 is CASSGGTGVNTEAFF. For the CDR3, the DNA is TGTGCCAGTAGTGGTGGGACAGGGGTGAACACTGAAGCTTTCTTT.